This T cell receptor beta chain was captured in a study of CD8 T cells in Susac syndrome (dated by TCRdb to about 2019). In terms of the full investigation: Repertoire sequencing was used to test whether CD8+ T cell activation and differentiation in Susac syndrome was antigen driven. The clonality of the CD8+ T cell repertoire was compared across about a dozen healthy donors, some 14 Susac syndrome patients and around 15 multiple sclerosis patients. General findings and caveats noted by the study authors: The number of individuals in the TCR sequencing and HLA analysis was acknowledged as relatively small.

RNA was extracted using the RNeasy kit, and 0.5 to 1 microgram was reverse transcribed with random hexamers. The immunoSEQ multiplex PCR assay, covering 54 Vbeta and 13 Jbeta segments, was used to amplify TCR beta CDR3 regions. Bias from PCR amplification was corrected by using a synthetic template baseline for primer optimization and for computational correction. The original pipeline was this. Reads were assigned to V, D and J genes according to IMGT and analyzed in immunoSEQ Analyzer, with only productive sequences retained. Clonality was calculated as one minus the Shannon entropy normalized by log2 of the number of productive unique sequences. For each patient and control, public and private clones were evaluated within the 100 most prevalent clones. Clones were defined as Susac-specific if absent from the healthy and MS cohorts, from 900 to 1,200 published viral clones and from other ImmuneACCESS disease sequences. TCRdb reprocessed the public reads (quality trimming at Q25 with fastp, clone calling with MiXCR) and kept in-frame beta chains. Every entry covers one CDR3 protein and lists the most common genes and DNA from its rows. The V and J calls reflect TCRdb's pipeline rather than the authors' work. This sample is represented by 100,000 to 150,000 distinct CDR3 sequences; about 92% of them were singletons. The ten largest clonotypes hold more than 0.25% of the sample.

Peripheral blood CD8+ and CD4+ T cells from healthy donors, Susac syndrome patients and multiple sclerosis patients were profiled by high-throughput TCR beta sequencing. The multiple sclerosis controls were treatment-naive patients whose relapsing-remitting disease, either stable or active, fulfilled the revised McDonald criteria. CD8+ TEMRA cells were enriched by FACS, while bulk CD8+ and CD4+ T cells were purified by magnetic negative isolation. Blood was drawn into EDTA tubes, processed within 24 hours, and PBMCs were isolated by density gradient centrifugation. PBMCs intended for TCR sequencing were cryopreserved in liquid nitrogen and thawed later in a water bath at 37 degrees C. Purity of sorted or isolated CD4+, CD8+ and CD8+ TEMRA cells was at least 90%. V loses 2 bases at its end and J loses 3 bases; junction bases beyond the gene matches: 13. CDR1 is given as MGHRA and CDR2 as YSYEKL, both from the germline V gene. The CDR3 starts with the cysteine, ends with the phenylalanine, and has 17 residues. This entry keeps only the CDR3 DNA: 51 bases, framed from base 1.

Comment on this clonotype: Its antigen is currently not known. No base-level quality is on record; no much larger clone is a single base apart.

This receptor was obtained from a human donor with multiple sclerosis. The rearrangement combines TRBV4-1 with TRBJ2-7, and 7 bases in between align with TRBD1. Sequenced sample: CD8+ T cells from PBMCs. The CDR3 is CASSQQIPGTVFYEQYF. The base sequence is TGCGCCAGCAGCCAACAAATTCCCGGGACAGTATTCTACGAGCAGTACTTC.